One and the same sample provided the 31 T cell receptor beta chains below, sequenced in a study of metastatic and nonmetastatic thyroid tumors. None of the patients had undergone any treatment ahead of thyroid surgery. TCRdb reprocessed the PCR reads via MiXCR. Of just under 20,000 clones in the sample, approximately 22% were seen once. Sequenced material: tumor tissue. The receptors derive from a male donor with papillary thyroid cancer or a benign thyroid nodule (not recorded which). Some clones in this sample may be carry-over from other donors' samples.

There are many counts of this clone. The chain recombines TRBV7-2 with TRBJ2-3; a possible D gene is TRBD1 (6 bases). This CDR3 comprises 14 residues. Germline-derived CDR1 and CDR2 are SGHTA and FQGNSA. Deletions cut 5 bases from V and 8 bases from J, with 17 bases between. The CDR3 region is CASSPWAGDGTQYF. For the CDR3, the DNA is TGTGCCAGCAGCCCCTGGGCAGGGGATGGTACGCAGTATTTT.

This clone showed up just a few times. The chain has TRBV28 and TRBJ2-7; D call uncertain. V was clipped by 5 bases and J by 7 bases, with 18 bases between them. The CDR3 covers 14 residues. Germline values: CDR1 MDHEN, CDR2 SYDVKM. The CDR3 DNA sequence: TGTGCCAGCAGTCCACACGACATAAGCCGGGAGCAGTACTTC. Its protein is CASSPHDISREQYF.

The rearrangement joins TRBV10-3 to TRBJ2-2; D gene uncertain. CDR1 ENHRY and CDR2 SYGVKD come from the germline V gene. There are 14 residues in the CDR3. V gave up 6 bases and J gave up 6 bases, with 14 bases separating them. CDR3 sequence reads: CAIRSDLESGELFF. The CDR3 DNA is TGTGCCATCAGATCAGACTTGGAATCCGGGGAGCTGTTTTTT.

Remarks on this clone: The same CDR3 also results from other DNA sequences found in this sample. This chain links TRBV2 with TRBJ1-5, with 7 nucleotides matching TRBD1. Germline values: CDR1 SNHLY, CDR2 FYNNEI. J was trimmed by 4 bases and V by 5 bases; bases with no gene match: 14. This CDR3 is built from 17 residues. This chain's CDR3 is CASSTQDRVGVNQPQHF. CDR3 nucleotide sequence: TGTGCCAGCAGTACTCAAGACAGGGTCGGGGTAAATCAGCCCCAGCATTTT.

As regards this clone: A junction end diverges from the germline sequence, so it may reflect a read error. This sequence joins TRBV6-2 or TRBV6-3 and TRBJ2-7, with 7 bases aligning to TRBD2. The CDR3 is 10 amino acids. Per the germline V gene, CDR1 is MNHEY and CDR2 is SVGEGT. The CDR3 is CSAGSSEQYF. CDR3 sequence (DNA): TGTTCAGCGGGGTCCTCCGAGCAGTACTTC.

This clone has at least ten counts. Within the sample, other DNA sequences also encode this same CDR3. The V call is TRBV7-3, the J call TRBJ2-1; no reliable D call. CDR1 and CDR2 (germline): SGHTA, FQGTGA. Trimming removed 2 bases at V and 6 bases at J, with 14 bases between. CDR3 length: 15 amino acids. CDR3 in DNA: TGTGCCAGCAGCTTACTTGAGAAAGGGCCCAATGAGCAGTTCTTC. Translated: CASSLLEKGPNEQFF.

This clone was detected ten times or more. The chain couples TRBV11-3 to TRBJ2-3, with unresolved D. Trimming pared 1 base from V and 0 bases from J, leaving 5 bases between. The CDR3 consists of 14 residues. CDR1 is SGHNT and CDR2 is YENEEA in the germline V gene. The CDR3 loop is CASSLVSSTDTQYF. Written as DNA, the CDR3 is TGTGCCAGCAGCTTAGTGTCCAGCACAGATACGCAGTATTTT.

This clone was detected many times. The chain combines TRBV19 with TRBJ1-1; D is perhaps TRBD1 (6 bases). CDR3 size: 15 residues. The V gene lost 5 bases and the J gene lost 3 bases, with 16 bases spanning the gap. Germline CDR1 reads LNHDA; CDR2 reads SQIVND (reference sequence). The CDR3 here is CASSPWGLTDTEAFF. DNA of the CDR3: TGTGCCAGTAGTCCGTGGGGGCTTACTGACACTGAAGCTTTCTTT.

This clone was recorded many times. This rearrangement joins TRBV24-1 to TRBJ2-3, with TRBD1 identical over 7 bases. V dropped 10 bases and J dropped 4; count of bases not matched to a gene: 10. The CDR3 contains 14 residues. CDR1 is KGHDR, CDR2 SFDVKD, per germline. Written as DNA, the CDR3 is TGTGCCACTGAGGGGGCTGATGTGTCAGATACGCAGTATTTT. This sequence encodes CATEGADVSDTQYF.

This clone was observed a handful of times. The chain carries TRBV19 and TRBJ2-1; 8 bases are a match to TRBD2. The CDR3 sequence is 13 residues long. V lost 7 bases and J lost 8; bases outside the gene matches: 7. Germline loops: CDR1 LNHDA, CDR2 SQIVND (reference sequence). The CDR3 loop reads CASMGGRWDEQFF. The CDR3 DNA is TGTGCCAGTATGGGCGGGAGGTGGGATGAGCAGTTCTTC. Together with reference TRBV19 and TRBJ2-1, the CDR3 gives the full variable domain: DGGITQSPKYLFRKEGQNVTLSCEQNLNHDAMYWYRQDPGQGLRLIYYSQIVNDFQKGDIAEGYSVSREKKESFPLTVTSAQKNPTAFYLCASMGGRWDEQFFGPGTRLTVL.

This clone has ten or more counts. V gene TRBV30 combines with J gene TRBJ2-1; D unclear. CDR1 is GTSNPN and CDR2 is SVGIG in the germline V gene (reference sequence). The V gene lost 5 bases and the J gene lost 0 bases, with 14 bases spanning the gap. The CDR3 totals 15 residues. The CDR3 DNA reads TGTGCCTGGGAGAATCCACCCGCCTCCTACAATGAGCAGTTCTTC. Its translation is CAWENPPASYNEQFF. The variable domain in full, completed from reference TRBV30 and TRBJ2-1, reads SQTIHQWPATLVQPVGSPLSLECTVEGTSNPNLYWYRQAAGRGLQLLFYSVGIGQISSEVPQNLSASRPQDRQFILSSKKLLLSDSGFYLCAWENPPASYNEQFFGPGTRLTVL.

This clone came up many times. This chain links TRBV7-3 with TRBJ1-2; 7 bases match TRBD1. From germline, CDR1 is SGHTA and CDR2 FQGTGA. V was clipped by 5 bases and J by 4 bases; unmatched bases: 4. This CDR3 contains 13 residues. CDR3 amino acids: CASSQGGLYGYTF. The CDR3, as DNA: TGTGCCAGCAGCCAAGGGGGCCTCTATGGCTACACCTTC.

This clone came up many times. This chain uses TRBV20-1 with TRBJ2-5, with 11 nucleotides matching TRBD2. The germline V gene encodes CDR1 DFQATT and CDR2 SNEGSKA (reference sequence). The CDR3 extends over 15 amino acids. J gave up 2 bases and V 0 bases, and 2 bases lay outside the gene matches. The CDR3 here is CSARDSGRGQETQYF. CDR3 nucleotides: TGCAGTGCTAGAGATAGCGGGAGGGGGCAAGAGACCCAGTACTTC.

This clone was seen only a few times. The chain has TRBV7-2 and TRBJ2-7; no firm D call. The germline V and J ends were trimmed by 3 bases and 7 bases, with 10 bases remaining between them. Germline values: CDR1 SGHTA, CDR2 FQGNSA. This CDR3 region has 12 residues. The CDR3: CASSFNSGEQYF. CDR3 DNA: TGTGCCAGCAGCTTCAACTCGGGTGAGCAGTACTTC.

V usage is TRBV6-1 and J usage is TRBJ2-1; TRBD1 matches at 7 bases. J lost 6 bases, V lost 8 bases, and 10 bases had no gene match. This CDR3 spans 14 amino acids. CDR1 MNHNS and CDR2 SASEGT come from the germline V gene. The CDR3 region has the DNA TGTGCCAGCCTGACGGGACAGATAGGCAATGAGCAGTTCTTC. Translation: CASLTGQIGNEQFF.

This clone was detected ten times or more. V usage is TRBV7-8 and J usage is TRBJ1-5; 8 nucleotides match TRBD1. The V gene's germline CDR1 is SGHVS and CDR2 FQNEAQ. The CDR3 has 15 amino acids. V lost 8 bases, J lost 3 bases, and 9 bases stayed unmatched. The CDR3 reads CASGQNRGANQPQHF. The CDR3 coding sequence is TGTGCCAGCGGCCAGAACAGGGGGGCCAATCAGCCCCAGCATTTT.

The chain couples TRBV2 to TRBJ2-3; 7 bases agree with TRBD2. Germline V gene lookup returns CDR1 SNHLY and CDR2 FYNNEI. The CDR3 is made up of 15 amino acids. The V gene end was trimmed by 10 bases and the J gene end by 5 bases; junction bases not matched to a gene: 15. The chain's CDR3 is CAILLSGMSVDTQYF. The CDR3 bases are TGTGCCATCCTTCTGAGCGGGATGTCGGTAGATACGCAGTATTTT.

This clone was detected many times. V is TRBV4-1 and J is TRBJ2-7; 11 nucleotides line up with TRBD2. CDR1 and CDR2 (germline): MGHRA, YSYEKL. The V gene end was trimmed by 3 bases and the J gene end by 0 bases; junction bases not matched to a gene: 7. The CDR3 length is 17 residues. Here the CDR3 DNA reads TGCGCCAGCAGCCAGGGGGGACTAGCGGACGCCTCCTACGAGCAGTACTTC. Residues: CASSQGGLADASYEQYF.

Only a few counts were recorded for this clone. The junction does not match germline at one end; this may be a read error. J is TRBJ1-6 and V is TRBV27; 8 bases align to TRBD1. CDR3 length equals 14 residues. Germline CDR1 MNHEY, CDR2 SMNVEV (reference sequence). CDR3 amino acids: CASSFGQGGSSLHF. The DNA for the CDR3 is TGTGCCAGCAGTTTTGGACAGGGTGGTTCATCCCTCCACTTT.

This clone showed up just a few times. Additional DNA sequences in this sample encode the identical CDR3. J is TRBJ2-2 and V is TRBV3-1, with D hard to call. Germline CDR1 LGHDT, CDR2 YNNKEL (reference sequence). Trimming removed 4 bases from V and 3 bases from J, with 18 bases in between. CDR3 size: 17 residues. The CDR3 spells CASSRVGLQPYTGELFF. Written as DNA, the CDR3 is TGTGCCAGCAGCCGGGTGGGCCTTCAGCCGTACACCGGGGAGCTGTTTTTT.

This clone was seen just once. The chain combines TRBV20-1 with TRBJ1-1, with 7 bases fitting TRBD1. The CDR3 is 13 residues long. V was clipped by 5 bases and J by 6 bases; unmatched bases: 9. Germline V lookup: CDR1 DFQATT, CDR2 SNEGSKA (reference sequence). CDR3 region: CSALDRRRSEAFF. Written as DNA, the CDR3 is TGCAGTGCTCTGGACAGGCGGAGGTCTGAAGCTTTCTTT.

This chain connects TRBV30 to TRBJ1-1; no clear D gene. The CDR3 spans 13 residues. Trimming shortened V by 5 bases and J by 5 bases, and 15 bases separated the two germline ends. Germline V CDR1 and CDR2: GTSNPN, SVGIG (reference sequence). CDR3 DNA sequence: TGTGCCTGGTTAGTGGTCCCGGGGACTGAAGCTTTCTTT. Protein: CAWLVVPGTEAFF.

This clone was seen repeatedly, ten times or more. The gene calls are TRBV10-3 and TRBJ1-5; D is unresolved. This CDR3 is built from 15 residues. The V and J ends lost 0 bases and 3 bases respectively, with 9 bases between them. The germline V gene has CDR1 ENHRY and CDR2 SYGVKD. The CDR3, as DNA: TGTGCCATCAGTGAGTCAGGCCCCAACAATCAGCCCCAGCATTTT. This gives the protein CAISESGPNNQPQHF.

This clone was seen many times. The chain couples TRBV19 to TRBJ1-6; TRBD1 matches 9 bases. The germline CDR1 and CDR2 sequences are LNHDA and SQIVND (reference sequence). The CDR3 spans 15 residues. V lost 5 bases, J lost 8 bases, and 7 bases stayed unmatched. The CDR3 here is CASSPQGALDSPLHF. Written as DNA, the CDR3 is TGTGCCAGTAGTCCACAGGGGGCTCTTGATTCACCCCTCCACTTT.

Concerning this clone: A much more abundant neighbour one base away suggests this may be a read error. The sample carries other DNA sequences with the same CDR3. CDR3 sequence (DNA): TGTGCCATCAGTGACAGGGGACCCACAGATACGCAGTATTTT. Encoded protein: CAISDRGPTDTQYF. The J gene is TRBJ2-3, the V gene TRBV10-3; D is possibly TRBD1 (6 bases). V was trimmed by 3 bases and J by 2 bases, leaving 9 bases between them. The CDR3 runs to 14 residues. The germline gives CDR1 ENHRY, CDR2 SYGVKD.

This clone has at least ten counts. This may be a read error: a much more frequent sequence differs by one nucleotide. J is TRBJ2-1 and V is TRBV11-3; possibly TRBD1 for D (6 bases). The CDR3 extends over 13 amino acids. Germline loops: CDR1 SGHNT, CDR2 YENEEA. In DNA form, the CDR3 reads TGTGCCACCCGACAGGACTCCTACAATGAGCGGTTCTTC. Translating gives CATRQDSYNERFF.

This clone was detected many times. Other DNA sequences in the sample encode the same CDR3. The chain joins TRBV2 to TRBJ1-6, with TRBD1 matching over 7 bases. Germline CDR1 and CDR2: SNHLY and FYNNEI. This CDR3 has 14 residues. The V gene end was trimmed by 6 bases and the J gene end by 4 bases; junction bases not matched to a gene: 3. In DNA form, the CDR3 reads TGTGCCAGCAGGTCGACAGGGTATAATTCACCCCTCCACTTT. It encodes CASRSTGYNSPLHF.

This clone was found many times. The V gene is TRBV6-6, the J gene TRBJ1-2; D is ambiguous. The CDR3 has 18 residues. Germline V CDR1 and CDR2: MNHNY, SVGAGI (reference sequence). With 0 bases removed from V and 5 bases from J, the gap between germline ends came to 22 bases. In DNA, the CDR3 is TGTGCCAGCAGTTACTCTCCCAATCGCCGGGGTGGGGTGTATGGCTACACCTTC. It codes for CASSYSPNRRGGVYGYTF.

Notes on this clone: A junction boundary mismatches the germline segment, possibly from a read error. This chain connects TRBV24-1 to TRBJ2-1; D unclear. The CDR3 is made up of 15 amino acids. Germline values: CDR1 KGHDR, CDR2 SFDVKD. The chain's CDR3 is CATIDLLGTNNEHLF. In nucleotides, the CDR3 is TGTGCCACCATTGATTTGTTGGGAACCAACAATGAGCACTTATTC.

The V and J genes are TRBV12-3 or TRBV12-4 and TRBJ2-2, with TRBD2 identical over 7 bases. The junction had 6 bases not matched to a gene; V was cut back by 6 bases and J by 5 bases. The CDR3 contains 14 residues. CDR3 nucleotides: TGTGCCAGCAGCCGCGGGAGACGGACCGGGGAGCTGTTTTTT. This encodes CASSRGRRTGELFF.

This clone is medium-sized in the sample. This chain links TRBV6-1 with TRBJ2-7; 10 nucleotides match TRBD1. J lost 3 bases, V lost 8 bases, and 16 bases had no gene match. From germline, CDR1 is MNHNS and CDR2 SASEGT. The CDR3 has 17 residues. The CDR3 DNA reads as TGTGCCAGCGAAGACAGGGGGCGAGCGGGAAGTTTCTACGAGCAGTACTTC. Protein: CASEDRGRAGSFYEQYF.